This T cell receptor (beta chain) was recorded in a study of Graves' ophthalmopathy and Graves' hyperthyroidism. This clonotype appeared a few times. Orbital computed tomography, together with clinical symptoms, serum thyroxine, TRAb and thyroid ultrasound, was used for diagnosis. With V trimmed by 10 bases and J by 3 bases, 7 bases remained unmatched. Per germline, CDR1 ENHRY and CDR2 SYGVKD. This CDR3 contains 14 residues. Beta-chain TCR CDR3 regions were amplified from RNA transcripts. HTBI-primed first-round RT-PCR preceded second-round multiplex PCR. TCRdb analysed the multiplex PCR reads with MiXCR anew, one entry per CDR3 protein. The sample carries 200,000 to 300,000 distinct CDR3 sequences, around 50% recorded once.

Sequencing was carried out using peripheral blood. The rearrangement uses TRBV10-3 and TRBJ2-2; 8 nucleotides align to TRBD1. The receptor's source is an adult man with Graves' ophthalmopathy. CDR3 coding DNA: TGTGCCACCTCGACAGGGGCTTACACCGGGGAGCTGTTTTTT. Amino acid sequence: CATSTGAYTGELFF.